This T cell receptor (beta chain) was identified in a study of prognosis after radiotherapy for stage I lung cancer. Study background: After radiotherapy, distant metastases were seen in a few patients (median about seven months), and no significant progression was seen in 15. General observations from the study: It was reported that patients with metastases and those without them differed in TRBV and TRBJ gene usage. Unique TCR clones declined after stereotactic body radiation therapy, from a median 10,088 to 6,861.

The CDR3 runs to 12 residues. Germline V gene lookup returns CDR1 MNHEY and CDR2 SVGEGT. V was clipped by 3 bases and J by 12 bases, with 12 bases between them. CDR3 of TCR beta was amplified from genomic DNA via a two-round multiplex PCR. First-round PCR employed TRBV- and TRBJ-specific primers for each gene. TCRdb re-called the multiplex PCR reads through MiXCR, storing one row per CDR3 protein. The repertoire includes over 25,000 distinct CDR3 sequences, 46% of them detected once, and 15% sits in the top ten. In its sample, this clonotype is medium-sized. The antigen is not known. The clonotype originates from a donor over 45 with non-small cell lung cancer. The chain joins TRBV6-2 or TRBV6-3 to TRBJ2-1, with D possibly matching TRBD2 (6 bases). The material was PBMCs, obtained before or after stereotactic body radiation therapy (not recorded which). Here the CDR3 reads CASSYSSVVQFF. CDR3 nucleotides: TGTGCCAGCAGTTATTCTAGCGTCGTGCAGTTCTTC.